The 31 T cell receptor beta chains in this list originate from one sample, sequenced in a study of cytomegalovirus exposure and HLA in healthy donors (dated by TCRdb to about 2017). Library creation used the immunoSEQ multiplex PCR assay. For the multiplex PCR, a mixture combining 60 forward primers for TCR Vbeta segments and 13 reverse primers for TCR Jbeta segments was used. Imported from immuneACCESS, the table was reduced by TCRdb to in-frame sequences with V and J called. These copies leave out some clones; in studies compared against another copy, an unresolved V gene accounts for under half, and the cause of the remainder is not known. For this sample the table gives 75,000 to 100,000 clones, of which roughly four fifths were detected only once. The ten largest clones add up to roughly 3.6% of the sample. Sequencing input: PBMCs. Receptors were obtained from a middle-aged man in good health and CMV-seronegative.

The chain recombines TRBV14 with TRBJ1-1; D unresolved. The germline CDR1 and CDR2 sequences are SGHDN and FVKESK. The CDR3 is made up of 13 amino acids. V shed 4 bases and J shed 8 bases, with 14 bases lying between them. The DNA for the CDR3 is TGTGCCAGCAGCCCTCGCCTAAGAGGCGAAGCTTTCTTT. As protein: CASSPRLRGEAFF.

This clone has ten or more counts. This chain joins TRBV6-5 and TRBJ1-3; a weak D match, TRBD1 (6 bases). V lost 8 bases and J 0 bases, leaving 14 bases between the germline ends. The CDR3 contains 15 residues. Per germline, CDR1 MNHEY and CDR2 SVGAGI. The CDR3 loop reads CASGPDRNSGNTIYF. For the CDR3, the DNA is TGTGCCAGCGGCCCTGACAGGAACTCTGGAAACACCATATATTTT.

The chain has TRBV6-6 and TRBJ1-2; TRBD1 is a possible D gene (6 bases). Trimming removed 5 bases from V and 6 bases from J, with 16 bases in between. Germline CDR1 is MNHNY and CDR2 is SVGAGI (reference sequence). The CDR3 totals 14 residues. The CDR3, as DNA: TGTGCCAGCAGTCCACCGGGGCAGGGGAATGGCTACACCTTC. This translates into CASSPPGQGNGYTF.

This chain connects TRBV10-3 to TRBJ2-3; D is undetermined. The V and J ends lost 10 bases and 0 bases respectively, with 17 bases between them. Germline V gene data show CDR1 as ENHRY and CDR2 as SYGVKD. This CDR3 is 15 amino acids long. DNA of the CDR3: TGTGCCAGCTCAGAACCTCAGTATAGCACAGATACGCAGTATTTT. It is translated as CASSEPQYSTDTQYF.

The genes are TRBV27 and TRBJ1-4; D gene uncertain. The ends were cut back, 6 bases at V and 7 bases at J, with 15 bases in the middle. Germline-derived CDR1 and CDR2 are MNHEY and SMNVEV (reference sequence). This CDR3 comprises 14 residues. Here the CDR3 reads CASSAIFGGEKLFF. The DNA for the CDR3 is TGTGCCAGCAGCGCCATCTTCGGCGGTGAAAAACTGTTTTTT. Full variable domain (outside the CDR3, taken from reference TRBV27 and TRBJ1-4): EAQVTQNPRYLITVTGKKLTVTCSQNMNHEYMSWYRQDPGLGLRQIYYSMNVEVTDKGDVPEGYKVSRKEKRNFPLILESPSPNQTSLYFCASSAIFGGEKLFFGSGTQLSVL.

The J gene is TRBJ1-6, the V gene TRBV28, with D perhaps matching TRBD1 (5 bases). V was shortened by 8 bases and J by 4 bases, with 15 bases between the two germline ends. The CDR3 loop spans 15 amino acids. Germline V gene sequence: CDR1 MDHEN, CDR2 SYDVKM. This chain's CDR3 is CASRGSNRYNSPLHF. Written as DNA, the CDR3 is TGTGCCAGCCGGGGGAGTAACAGATATAATTCACCCCTCCACTTT.

The chain combines TRBV27 with TRBJ2-7; weak D call: TRBD1 (6 bases). This CDR3 is built from 14 residues. CDR1 is MNHEY and CDR2 is SMNVEV in the germline V gene (reference sequence). Trimming took 3 bases from V and 2 from J, leaving 11 bases between them. In DNA form, the CDR3 reads TGTGCCAGCAGTTTTCAGGGGCCTACCTACGAGCAGTACTTC. It specifies CASSFQGPTYEQYF.

J is TRBJ1-2 and V is TRBV7-9; D not resolved. Germline-derived CDR1 and CDR2 are SEHNR and FQNEAQ (reference sequence). CDR3 size: 13 residues. The V gene lost 0 bases and the J gene lost 2 bases, with 4 bases spanning the gap. As DNA, the CDR3 is TGTGCCAGCAGCTTAGCCGGGAACTATGGCTACACCTTC. Translating it yields CASSLAGNYGYTF. Looking up the rest from reference TRBV7-9 and TRBJ1-2 gives the full variable domain: DTGVSQNPRHKITKRGQNVTFRCDPISEHNRLYWYRQTLGQGPEFLTYFQNEAQLEKSRLLSDRFSAERPKGSFSTLEIQRTEQGDSAMYLCASSLAGNYGYTFGSGTRLTVV.

The chain employs TRBV5-4 and TRBJ1-1; D is possibly TRBD1 (5 bases). Per germline, CDR1 SGHNT and CDR2 YYREEE (reference sequence). This CDR3 region has 14 residues. Trimming cost V 0 bases and J 1 base, with 7 bases left between them. CDR3 sequence (DNA): TGTGCCAGCAGCTTGGGACAGCAGAACACTGAAGCTTTCTTT. This sequence encodes CASSLGQQNTEAFF.

About this clone itself: A read error may produce the germline difference seen at one junction end. The CDR3 protein is CSVLGGGPTHTQYF. CDR3 in DNA: TGCAGCGTTCTTGGCGGGGGGCCCACACATACGCAGTATTTT. The J gene is TRBJ2-3, the V gene TRBV29-1; 8 bases line up with TRBD2. Germline CDR1 is SQVTM and CDR2 is ANQGSEA. This CDR3 has 14 residues.

V usage is TRBV2 and J usage is TRBJ1-1; the D is unclear. CDR1 is SNHLY and CDR2 is FYNNEI in the germline V gene. Trimming took off 1 base at V and 0 bases at J, with 6 bases between the two ends. This CDR3 spans 14 amino acids. The CDR3 loop reads CASSEVSVNTEAFF. The CDR3 DNA follows: TGTGCCAGCAGTGAAGTGTCGGTGAACACTGAAGCTTTCTTT.

Only a few counts were recorded for this clone. The germline gene is not matched at one end of the junction; a read error may be the cause. The rearrangement joins TRBV9 to TRBJ2-1; 9 bases are shared with TRBD2. The CDR3 is made up of 13 amino acids. Germline CDR1 is SGDLS and CDR2 is YYNGEE. The CDR3 protein is CASSVDLTSGLLF. The CDR3 DNA reads TGTGCCAGCAGCGTGGACTTGACTAGCGGTCTACTCTTC.

In DNA form, the CDR3 reads TGTGCCAGCAGCTGGGACAGGGTGGCCACTGAAGCTTTCTTT. Translating it yields CASSWDRVATEAFF. V gene TRBV5-4 combines with J gene TRBJ1-1, with 9 bases aligning to TRBD1. The CDR3 runs to 14 residues. CDR1 SGHNT and CDR2 YYREEE come from the germline V gene (reference sequence). The junction had 4 bases not matched to a gene; V was cut back by 3 bases and J by 4 bases. Full variable domain (outside the CDR3, taken from reference TRBV5-4 and TRBJ1-1): ETGVTQSPTHLIKTRGQQVTLRCSSQSGHNTVSWYQQALGQGPQFIFQYYREEENGRGNFPPRFSGLQFPNYSSELNVNALELDDSALYLCASSWDRVATEAFFGQGTRLTVV.

The chain uses TRBV28 and TRBJ1-5, with TRBD1 matching over 9 bases. Germline V gene lookup returns CDR1 MDHEN and CDR2 SYDVKM. There are 15 residues in the CDR3. V trimming: 5 bases; J trimming: 6 bases; junction bases outside the gene matches: 8. Written as DNA, the CDR3 is TGTGCCAGCAGTGAGGGGACAGGGAATGGTCAGCCCCAGCATTTT. Translation: CASSEGTGNGQPQHF.

This clone is a singleton in its sample. The chain links TRBV7-2 to TRBJ2-7; 9 nucleotides line up with TRBD1. CDR1 SGHTA and CDR2 FQGNSA come from the germline V gene. This CDR3 comprises 14 residues. V shed 2 bases and J 3 bases; nucleotides not matched to a gene: 2. For the CDR3, the DNA is TGTGCCAGCAGCTTAAGGACAGGGGACTACGAGCAGTACTTC. Residues: CASSLRTGDYEQYF.

V and J are TRBV4-1 and TRBJ2-5; TRBD1 agrees at 12 bases. The CDR3 totals 17 residues. V dropped 4 bases and J dropped 5; count of bases not matched to a gene: 11. Germline-derived CDR1 and CDR2 are MGHRA and YSYEKL. The CDR3 loop reads CASSLRDRGLLGETQYF. The CDR3 DNA reads as TGCGCCAGCAGCCTCCGGGACAGGGGGCTTTTGGGGGAGACCCAGTACTTC.

This clone occurred once. This chain uses TRBV6-5 with TRBJ2-2; weak D call: TRBD1 (6 bases). CDR1 MNHEY and CDR2 SVGAGI come from the germline V gene. The V end was cut by 6 bases, the J end by 4 bases, with 15 bases between. The CDR3 length is 15 residues. CDR3 residues: CASRLTGYGTGELFF. CDR3 in DNA: TGTGCCAGCAGACTAACAGGGTATGGCACCGGGGAGCTGTTTTTT.

V is TRBV11-2 and J is TRBJ1-6, with D uncertain. In germline, CDR1 is SGHAT, CDR2 FQNNGV. Trimming stripped 5 bases from V and 0 bases from J, with 8 bases between. The CDR3 spans 15 residues. The CDR3 protein is CASSPRSSYNSPLHF. DNA for the CDR3: TGTGCCAGCAGCCCGAGAAGCTCCTATAATTCACCCCTCCACTTT.

The chain employs TRBV6-4 and TRBJ2-7, with D perhaps matching TRBD1 (5 bases). The CDR3 sequence is 15 residues long. From germline, CDR1 is MRHNA and CDR2 SNTAGT. With 3 bases removed from V and 4 bases from J, the gap between germline ends came to 16 bases. CDR3 DNA sequence: TGTGCCAGCAGTGAAGGCCAGGGCGGAAGTTACGAGCAGTACTTC. Its protein product is CASSEGQGGSYEQYF.

This clone came up many times. This chain connects TRBV2 to TRBJ1-5; weak D call: TRBD1 (6 bases). Trimming shortened V by 5 bases and J by 3 bases, and 11 bases separated the two germline ends. CDR1 and CDR2 (germline): SNHLY, FYNNEI. The CDR3 loop spans 14 amino acids. The CDR3 DNA is TGTGCCAGCAGTCGGTACAGGGACAATCAGCCCCAGCATTTT. Protein: CASSRYRDNQPQHF.

The chain employs TRBV7-2 and TRBJ2-3; D may be TRBD2 (6 bases). With 3 bases removed from V and 0 bases from J, the gap between germline ends came to 10 bases. Germline-derived CDR1 and CDR2 are SGHTA and FQGNSA. This CDR3 region has 15 residues. As DNA, the CDR3 is TGTGCCAGCAGCTTCGTGGGGACTAGCACAGATACGCAGTATTTT. Its translation is CASSFVGTSTDTQYF. Full variable domain (missing parts from reference TRBV7-2 and TRBJ2-3): GAGVSQSPSNKVTEKGKDVELRCDPISGHTALYWYRQSLGQGLEFLIYFQGNSAPDKSGLPSDRFSAERTGGSVSTLTIQRTQQEDSAVYLCASSFVGTSTDTQYFGPGTRLTVL.

This chain joins TRBV7-8 and TRBJ2-2; 11 bases fit TRBD2. Losses at the gene ends were 5 bases for V and 0 bases for J; bases not matched to a gene: 5. CDR3 length: 17 amino acids. Germline loops: CDR1 SGHVS, CDR2 FQNEAQ. The CDR3 bases are TGTGCCAGCAGCGGATCTAGCGGGGGGCCGAACACCGGGGAGCTGTTTTTT. This gives the protein CASSGSSGGPNTGELFF.

The genes are TRBV28 and TRBJ2-5; D perhaps matches TRBD2 (6 bases). Trimming cost V 3 bases and J 2 bases, with 16 bases left between them. Germline assignment: CDR1 MDHEN and CDR2 SYDVKM. The CDR3 has 16 amino acids. The CDR3 bases are TGTGCCAGCAGTTTCCTTGGAGGTGGGGGGCAAGAGACCCAGTACTTC. It encodes CASSFLGGGGQETQYF.

The J gene is TRBJ2-5, the V gene TRBV5-1, with D maybe TRBD1 (6 bases). The CDR3 spans 14 residues. CDR1 is SGHRS, CDR2 YFSETQ, per germline. V dropped 4 bases and J dropped 5 bases, with 15 bases sitting between them. The CDR3 nucleotides read TGCGCCAGCAGCCCACCCGGGACAACGGAGACCCAGTACTTC. Amino acid sequence: CASSPPGTTETQYF.

The chain is built from TRBV5-1 and TRBJ2-7, with TRBD2 matching 10 bases. The CDR3 extends over 15 amino acids. V shed 3 bases, J shed 3 bases, and the junction held 6 bases outside the gene matches. The germline V gene encodes CDR1 SGHRS and CDR2 YFSETQ. CDR3 protein: CASSSNRLAGYEQYF. The CDR3 nucleotides are TGCGCCAGCAGCTCAAACAGACTAGCGGGCTACGAGCAGTACTTC.

The chain links TRBV5-6 to TRBJ1-6; 8 bases line up with TRBD1. V gave up 4 bases and J gave up 8 bases; unmatched junction bases: 8. The CDR3 spans 15 residues. Germline lookup yields CDR1 SGHDT and CDR2 YYEEEE. CDR3 sequence (DNA): TGTGCCAGCAGCCTTATCGACAGGGGAGATTCACCCCTCCACTTT. Translated, it gives CASSLIDRGDSPLHF.

V gene TRBV5-1 combines with J gene TRBJ2-7; 9 positions match TRBD1. The J segment lost 0 bases and the V segment lost 2 bases, leaving 9 bases of the junction unmatched. Per germline, CDR1 SGHRS and CDR2 YFSETQ. This CDR3 contains 17 residues. In DNA form, the CDR3 reads TGCGCCAGCAGCTTAGCCGCCGGGACAGGGAGCTCCTACGAGCAGTACTTC. Translated, it gives CASSLAAGTGSSYEQYF.

This rearrangement joins TRBV13 to TRBJ2-5; possibly TRBD2 for D (5 bases). The germline gives CDR1 PRHDT, CDR2 FYEKMQ (reference sequence). Trimming took 5 bases from V and 5 from J, leaving 18 bases between them. The CDR3 extends over 15 amino acids. This CDR3 reads CASSLPLGRRETQYF. CDR3 coding DNA: TGTGCCAGCAGCCTCCCACTAGGGAGAAGGGAGACCCAGTACTTC.

In this sample, this clone turned up a few times. The rearrangement joins TRBV29-1 to TRBJ2-7, with 7 bases lining up with TRBD1. Germline CDR1 and CDR2: SQVTM and ANQGSEA. The V gene end was trimmed by 4 bases and the J gene end by 3 bases; junction bases not matched to a gene: 0. CDR3 length: 11 residues. The DNA of the CDR3 is TGCAGCGTTGGGACAGGCTACGAGCAGTACTTC. Its translation is CSVGTGYEQYF.

This chain connects TRBV9 to TRBJ2-3; the D is unclear. V was trimmed by 4 bases and J by 3 bases, leaving 15 bases between them. Germline V gives CDR1 SGDLS, CDR2 YYNGEE. CDR3 length: 15 amino acids. The CDR3 protein is CASSPRPGPTDTQYF. The CDR3 DNA reads TGTGCCAGCAGCCCACGCCCGGGTCCAACAGATACGCAGTATTTT.

This clone has a handful of counts. V gene TRBV2 combines with J gene TRBJ1-3, with TRBD1 as a possible D gene (5 bases). From germline, CDR1 is SNHLY and CDR2 FYNNEI. The CDR3 length is 14 residues. V was clipped by 2 bases and J by 3 bases, with 8 bases between them. The CDR3 spells CASSEQGHGNTIYF. As DNA, the CDR3 is TGTGCCAGCAGTGAACAGGGCCATGGAAACACCATATATTTT.